The clone carrying this TCR beta chain occurred a few times. The data are from a study of T cell responses to AZD1222 COVID-19 vaccine. The repertoire was sequenced with immunoSEQ multiplex PCR; TCRdb's copy has only in-frame clones and lacks some. The sample lists approximately 61,000 clones; around 81% were seen once. Unmatched junction bases numbered 9, after V lost 8 bases and J lost 6 bases. In germline, CDR1 is MDHEN, CDR2 SYDVKM. CDR3 length equals 14 residues. The source material was peripheral blood, sampled 28 days after the second AZD1222 dose. This receptor was taken from an adult who received the AZD1222 COVID-19 vaccine. The chain employs TRBV28 and TRBJ1-4; 7 bases fit TRBD1. The CDR3 sequence is CASGEGAGDEKLFF. The CDR3 bases are TGTGCCAGCGGGGAGGGGGCGGGCGATGAAAAACTGTTTTTT.